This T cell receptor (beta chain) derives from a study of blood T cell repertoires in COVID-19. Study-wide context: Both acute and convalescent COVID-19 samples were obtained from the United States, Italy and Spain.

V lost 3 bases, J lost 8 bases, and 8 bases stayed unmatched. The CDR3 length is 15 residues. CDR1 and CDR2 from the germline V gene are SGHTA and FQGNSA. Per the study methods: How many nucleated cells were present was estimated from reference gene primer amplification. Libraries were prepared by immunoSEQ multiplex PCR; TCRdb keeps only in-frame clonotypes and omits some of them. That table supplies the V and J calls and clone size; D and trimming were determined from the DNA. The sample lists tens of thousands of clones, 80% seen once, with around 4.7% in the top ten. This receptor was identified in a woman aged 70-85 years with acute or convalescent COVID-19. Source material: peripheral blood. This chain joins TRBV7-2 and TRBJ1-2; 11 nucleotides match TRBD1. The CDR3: CASSFTGQGARGYTF. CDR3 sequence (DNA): TGTGCCAGCAGCTTCACAGGACAGGGGGCGAGAGGCTACACCTTC.